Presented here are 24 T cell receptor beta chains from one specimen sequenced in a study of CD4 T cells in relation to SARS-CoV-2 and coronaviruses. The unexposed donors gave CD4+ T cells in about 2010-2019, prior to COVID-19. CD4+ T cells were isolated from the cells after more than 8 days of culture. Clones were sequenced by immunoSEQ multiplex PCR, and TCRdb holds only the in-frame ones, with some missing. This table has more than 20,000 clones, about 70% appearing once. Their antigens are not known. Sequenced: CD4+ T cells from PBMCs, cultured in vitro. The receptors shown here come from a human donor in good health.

This chain's CDR3 is CASRPPRGNKNIQYF. Here the CDR3 DNA reads TGTGCCAGCAGACCCCCTAGGGGCAACAAAAACATTCAGTACTTC. J is TRBJ2-4 and V is TRBV25-1, with D tentatively TRBD1 (5 bases). Between the trimmed V and J ends, which lost 6 bases and 3 bases, there was a span of 15 bases. The germline V gene encodes CDR1 MGHDK and CDR2 SYGVNS. This CDR3 region has 15 residues.

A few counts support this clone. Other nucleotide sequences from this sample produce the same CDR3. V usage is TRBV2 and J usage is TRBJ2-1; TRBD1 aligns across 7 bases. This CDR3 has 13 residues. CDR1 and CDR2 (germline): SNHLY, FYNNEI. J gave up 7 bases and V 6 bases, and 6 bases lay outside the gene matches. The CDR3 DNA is TGTGCCAGCAGCCGACAGGGTTTAAATGAGCAGTTCTTC. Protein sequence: CASSRQGLNEQFF.

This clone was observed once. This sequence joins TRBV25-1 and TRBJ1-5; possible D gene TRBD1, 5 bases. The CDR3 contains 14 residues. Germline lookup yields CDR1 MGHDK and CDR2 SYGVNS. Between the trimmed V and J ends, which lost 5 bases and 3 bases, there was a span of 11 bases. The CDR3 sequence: CASSQPGVNQPQHF. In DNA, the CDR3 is TGTGCCAGCAGTCAGCCGGGGGTCAATCAGCCCCAGCATTTT.

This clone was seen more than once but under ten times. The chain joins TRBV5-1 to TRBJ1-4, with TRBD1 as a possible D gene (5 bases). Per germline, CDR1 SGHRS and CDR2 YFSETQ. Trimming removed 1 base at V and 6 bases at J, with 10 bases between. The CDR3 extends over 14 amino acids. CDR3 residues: CASSLYGTDEKLFF. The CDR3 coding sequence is TGCGCCAGCAGCTTGTACGGGACGGATGAAAAACTGTTTTTT.

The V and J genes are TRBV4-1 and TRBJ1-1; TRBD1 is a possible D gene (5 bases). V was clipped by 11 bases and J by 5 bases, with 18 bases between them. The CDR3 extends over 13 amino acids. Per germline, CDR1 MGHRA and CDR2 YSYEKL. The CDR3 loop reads CAGARGASTEAFF. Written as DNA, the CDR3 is TGCGCCGGCGCTAGGGGCGCGAGTACTGAAGCTTTCTTT.

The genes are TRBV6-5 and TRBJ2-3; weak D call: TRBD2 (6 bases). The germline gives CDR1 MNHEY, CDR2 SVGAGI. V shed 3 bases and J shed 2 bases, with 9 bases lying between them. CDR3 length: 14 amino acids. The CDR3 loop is CASSYGGYTDTQYF. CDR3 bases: TGTGCCAGCAGTTATGGGGGGTACACAGATACGCAGTATTTT.

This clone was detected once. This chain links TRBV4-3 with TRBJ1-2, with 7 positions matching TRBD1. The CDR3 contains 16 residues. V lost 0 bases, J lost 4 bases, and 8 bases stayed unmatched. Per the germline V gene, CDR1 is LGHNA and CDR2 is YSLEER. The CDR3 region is CASSQDGHRGSYGYTF. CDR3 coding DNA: TGCGCCAGCAGCCAAGATGGGCACAGGGGCAGCTATGGCTACACCTTC.

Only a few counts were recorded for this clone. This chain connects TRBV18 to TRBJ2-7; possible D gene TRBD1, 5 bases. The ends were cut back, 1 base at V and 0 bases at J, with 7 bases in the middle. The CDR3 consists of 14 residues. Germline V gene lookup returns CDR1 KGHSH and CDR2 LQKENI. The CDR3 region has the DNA TGTGCCAGCTCACCACGGGGCAACTCCTACGAGCAGTACTTC. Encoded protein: CASSPRGNSYEQYF.

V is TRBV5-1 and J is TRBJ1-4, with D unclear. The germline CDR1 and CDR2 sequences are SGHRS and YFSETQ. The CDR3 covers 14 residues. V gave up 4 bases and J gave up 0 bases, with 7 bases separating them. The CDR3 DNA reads TGCGCCAGCAGCATTGGGGCAACTAATGAAAAACTGTTTTTT. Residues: CASSIGATNEKLFF. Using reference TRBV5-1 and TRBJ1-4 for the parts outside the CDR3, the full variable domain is KAGVTQTPRYLIKTRGQQVTLSCSPISGHRSVSWYQQTPGQGLQFLFEYFSETQRNKGNFPGRFSGRQFSNSRSEMNVSTLELGDSALYLCASSIGATNEKLFFGSGTQLSVL.

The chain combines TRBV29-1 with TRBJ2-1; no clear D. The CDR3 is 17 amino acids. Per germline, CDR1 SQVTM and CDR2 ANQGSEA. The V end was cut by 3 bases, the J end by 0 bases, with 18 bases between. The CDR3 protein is CSVDPLPLSSSYNEQFF. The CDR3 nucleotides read TGCAGCGTTGACCCCCTCCCGCTTTCGAGCTCCTACAATGAGCAGTTCTTC.

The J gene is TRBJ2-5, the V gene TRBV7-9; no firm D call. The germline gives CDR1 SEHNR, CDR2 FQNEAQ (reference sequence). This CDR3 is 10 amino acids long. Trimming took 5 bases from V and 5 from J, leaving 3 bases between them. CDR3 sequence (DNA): TGTGCCAGCAGCGCGGAGACCCAGTACTTC. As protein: CASSAETQYF. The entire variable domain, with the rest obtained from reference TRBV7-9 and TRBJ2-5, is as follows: DTGVSQNPRHKITKRGQNVTFRCDPISEHNRLYWYRQTLGQGPEFLTYFQNEAQLEKSRLLSDRFSAERPKGSFSTLEIQRTEQGDSAMYLCASSAETQYFGPGTRLLVL.

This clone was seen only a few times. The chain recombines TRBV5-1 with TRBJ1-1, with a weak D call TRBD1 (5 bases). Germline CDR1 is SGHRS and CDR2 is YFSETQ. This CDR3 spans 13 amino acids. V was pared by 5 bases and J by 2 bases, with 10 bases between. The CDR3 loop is CASSSGVNTEAFF. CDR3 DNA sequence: TGCGCCAGCAGTTCGGGGGTTAACACTGAAGCTTTCTTT.

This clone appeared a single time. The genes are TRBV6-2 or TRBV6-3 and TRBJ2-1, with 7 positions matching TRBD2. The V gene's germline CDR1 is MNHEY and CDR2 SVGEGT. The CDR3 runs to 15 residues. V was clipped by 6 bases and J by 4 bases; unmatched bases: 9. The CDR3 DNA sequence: TGTGCCAGCAGCCACCCTAGCGGACCATACAATGAGCAGTTCTTC. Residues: CASSHPSGPYNEQFF.

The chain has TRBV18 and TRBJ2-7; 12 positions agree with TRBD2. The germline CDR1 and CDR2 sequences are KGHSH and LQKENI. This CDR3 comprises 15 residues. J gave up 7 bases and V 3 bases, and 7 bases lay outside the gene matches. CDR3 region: CASSPTSGSTGEQYF. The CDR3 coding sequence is TGTGCCAGCTCACCGACTAGCGGGAGTACGGGAGAGCAGTACTTC.

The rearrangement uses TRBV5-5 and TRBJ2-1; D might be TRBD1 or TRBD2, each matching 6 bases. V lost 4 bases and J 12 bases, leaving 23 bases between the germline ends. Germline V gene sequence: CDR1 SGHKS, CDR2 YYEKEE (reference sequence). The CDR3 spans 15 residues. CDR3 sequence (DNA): TGTGCCAGCAGCCCCCTCCTTGGGGGGCAGTCGGGGCAGTTCTTC. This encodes CASSPLLGGQSGQFF.

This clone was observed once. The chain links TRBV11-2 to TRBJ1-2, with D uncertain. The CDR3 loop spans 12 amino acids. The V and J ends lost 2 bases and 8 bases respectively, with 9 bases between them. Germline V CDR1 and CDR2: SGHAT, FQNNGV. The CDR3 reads CASSLSGRGYTF. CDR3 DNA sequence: TGTGCCAGCAGCTTAAGCGGGAGGGGCTACACCTTC. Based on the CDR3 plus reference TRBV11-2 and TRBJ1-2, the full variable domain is EAGVAQSPRYKIIEKRQSVAFWCNPISGHATLYWYQQILGQGPKLLIQFQNNGVVDDSQLPKDRFSAERLKGVDSTLKIQPAKLEDSAVYLCASSLSGRGYTFGSGTRLTVV.

The chain's CDR3 is CASSWTGYYEQYF. For the CDR3, the DNA is TGTGCCAGCAGCTGGACAGGGTATTACGAGCAGTACTTC. The genes are TRBV7-2 and TRBJ2-7, with TRBD1 matching 8 bases. The germline V gene has CDR1 SGHTA and CDR2 FQGNSA. After removal of 4 bases from V and 4 bases from J, the junction contained 3 bases not matched to a gene. The CDR3 loop spans 13 amino acids.

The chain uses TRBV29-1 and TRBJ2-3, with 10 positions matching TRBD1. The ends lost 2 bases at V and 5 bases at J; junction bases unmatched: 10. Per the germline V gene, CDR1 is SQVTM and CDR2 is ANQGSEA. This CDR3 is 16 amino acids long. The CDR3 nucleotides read TGCAGCGTTGAACCTGGGACAGGGGCGAGAAGAGATACGCAGTATTTT. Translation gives CSVEPGTGARRDTQYF.

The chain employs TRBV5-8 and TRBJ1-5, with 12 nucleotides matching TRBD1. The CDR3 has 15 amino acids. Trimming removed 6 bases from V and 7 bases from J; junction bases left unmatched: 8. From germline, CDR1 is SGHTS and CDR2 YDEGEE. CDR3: CASTRGDRGRQPQHF. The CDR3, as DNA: TGTGCCAGCACCCGAGGGGACAGGGGGCGGCAGCCCCAGCATTTT.

The CDR3 here is CASSFVAGETQYF. In DNA, the CDR3 is TGTGCCAGCAGCTTCGTGGCTGGGGAGACCCAGTACTTC. The rearrangement links TRBV11-3 to TRBJ2-5; D gene ambiguous. CDR1 SGHNT and CDR2 YENEEA come from the germline V gene. The CDR3 covers 13 residues. With 3 bases removed from V and 5 bases from J, the gap between germline ends came to 10 bases.

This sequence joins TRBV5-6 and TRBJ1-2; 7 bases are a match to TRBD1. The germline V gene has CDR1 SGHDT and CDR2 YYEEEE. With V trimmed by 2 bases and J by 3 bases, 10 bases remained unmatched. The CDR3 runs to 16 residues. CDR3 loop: CASSFGQEPAYYGYTF. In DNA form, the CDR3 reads TGTGCCAGCAGCTTTGGACAGGAGCCGGCCTACTATGGCTACACCTTC.

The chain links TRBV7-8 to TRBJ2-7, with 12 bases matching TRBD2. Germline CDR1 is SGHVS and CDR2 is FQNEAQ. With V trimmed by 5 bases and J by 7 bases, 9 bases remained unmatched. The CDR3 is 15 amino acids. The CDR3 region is CASSVRLAGAGEQYF. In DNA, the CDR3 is TGTGCCAGCAGCGTAAGACTAGCGGGAGCTGGAGAGCAGTACTTC.

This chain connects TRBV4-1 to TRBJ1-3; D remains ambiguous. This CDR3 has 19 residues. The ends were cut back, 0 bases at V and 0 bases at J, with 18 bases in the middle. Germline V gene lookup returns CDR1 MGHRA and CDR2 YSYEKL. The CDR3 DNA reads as TGCGCCAGCAGCCAAGAAGGGCGAGGTCTCGGAGCCTCTGGAAACACCATATATTTT. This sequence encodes CASSQEGRGLGASGNTIYF.

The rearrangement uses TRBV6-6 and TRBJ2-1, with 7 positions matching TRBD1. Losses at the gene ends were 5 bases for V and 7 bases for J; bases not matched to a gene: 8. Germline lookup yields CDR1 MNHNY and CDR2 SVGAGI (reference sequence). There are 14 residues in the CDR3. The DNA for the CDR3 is TGTGCCAGCAGTCCGGTAGGGGGCCCGAATGAGCAGTTCTTC. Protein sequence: CASSPVGGPNEQFF.